This T cell receptor (beta chain) emerged from a study of T cell responses to AZD1222 COVID-19 vaccine. The assay was immunoSEQ multiplex PCR, and TCRdb's table has in-frame clones only and misses some. The sample lists about 100,000 clones, approximately 91% seen once, with about 1.8% in the top ten. In the case of this clone: Its matching antigen is unknown.

Findings of the study overall: Just a handful of AZD1222 recipients were seropositive at baseline. Donors were chiefly white British, with a greater number of females, and clonal diversity was perhaps underestimated. An increase in Spike-specific TCR breadth and depth was observed after two AZD1222 doses.

Deletions cut 6 bases from V and 10 bases from J, with 19 bases between. The CDR3 runs to 14 residues. The V gene's germline CDR1 is MNHEY and CDR2 SVGAGI. This TCR was sampled from an adult in good health. The chain has TRBV6-5 and TRBJ2-1; D gene ambiguous. The sequencing used peripheral blood, collected on day 0 of AZD1222 vaccination. In DNA form, the CDR3 reads TGTGCCAGCAGATCTATGGGATCCCCCAGCGAGCAGTTCTTC. It yields the protein CASRSMGSPSEQFF.